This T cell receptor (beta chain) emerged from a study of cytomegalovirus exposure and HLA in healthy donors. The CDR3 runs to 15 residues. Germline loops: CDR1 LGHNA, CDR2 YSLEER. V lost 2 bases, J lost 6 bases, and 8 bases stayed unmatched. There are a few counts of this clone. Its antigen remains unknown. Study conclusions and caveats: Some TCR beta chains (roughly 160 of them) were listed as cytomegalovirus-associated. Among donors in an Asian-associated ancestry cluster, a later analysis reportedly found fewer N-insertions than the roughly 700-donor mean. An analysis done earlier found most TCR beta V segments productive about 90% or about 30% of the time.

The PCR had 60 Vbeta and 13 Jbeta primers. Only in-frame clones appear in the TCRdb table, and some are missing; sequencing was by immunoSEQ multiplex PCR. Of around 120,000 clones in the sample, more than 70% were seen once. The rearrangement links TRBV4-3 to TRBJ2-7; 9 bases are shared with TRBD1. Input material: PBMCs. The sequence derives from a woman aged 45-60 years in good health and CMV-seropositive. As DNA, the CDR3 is TGCGCCAGCAGCCAAACCCTTGGACAGGGGAGCGAGCAGTACTTC. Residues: CASSQTLGQGSEQYF.